This T cell receptor beta chain was recovered during a study of blood T cells in healthy people across ages. For the study at large: About one barcoded beta molecule per two T cells came from capture by template switching.

Germline CDR1 is SGHKS and CDR2 is YYEKEE (reference sequence). This CDR3 contains 14 residues. The V end was cut by 0 bases, the J end by 8 bases, with 11 bases between. It was with a sample-barcoded 5' primer and a J-beta primer mix that a second PCR of roughly 6 to 11 cycles was run. With 12 random nucleotides, a template-switch adaptor tagged each individual cDNA molecule. MiXCR was run by TCRdb on the 5' RACE reads, yielding one entry per CDR3 protein. The sample records 1.5 million to 2 million distinct CDR3 sequences, 28% being singletons. This clonotype was seen ten or more times. This chain links TRBV5-5 with TRBJ1-4; D unresolved. The sequence derives from a woman in her twenties or thirties in good health. Sequencing was carried out using blood. The CDR3 sequence: CASSLDPTREKLFF. The CDR3 DNA reads TGTGCCAGCAGCTTGGACCCTACGAGGGAAAAACTGTTTTTT.